This is a list of T cell receptor beta chains from one sample in a study of blood T cells in healthy people across ages. TCRdb independently ran MiXCR on the 5' RACE reads; one entry per CDR3 protein. The data hold around 1,800,000 distinct CDR3 sequences, with 35% to 50% observed a single time. The specimen was blood. The receptor set was obtained from a human donor in good health. Both conserved end residues are part of each CDR3. A D gene is named only where the DNA matches it firmly. The size entry is marked missing in some rows and otherwise reads once, few, many or a size class.

j_call,d_call,v_call,clone_size,cdr3_nt,cdr3_aa
TRBJ2-7,-,TRBV2,few,TGTGCCAGCAGATCCGACAAGGCGGATTGCGAGCAGTACTTC,CASRSDKADCEQYF
TRBJ2-7,-,TRBV4-3,few,TGCGCCAGCAGCCGCATCCCCGGGATCCCCTACGAGCAGTACTTC,CASSRIPGIPYEQYF
TRBJ2-7,-,TRBV5-1,-,TGCGCCAGCAGCTTGATCACGACAGAGACGGGCGAGCAGTACTTC,CASSLITTETGEQYF
TRBJ1-2,-,TRBV25-1,few,TGTGCCAGCAGTGAGGTCGCTGGGCAGGGTGGTGGCTACACCTTC,CASSEVAGQGGGYTF
TRBJ2-3,TRBD2,TRBV4-2,-,TGTGCCAGCAGGCACACTAGCGGGGGGGCAGATACGCAGTATTTT,CASRHTSGGADTQYF
TRBJ2-7,TRBD2,TRBV11-2,-,TGTGCCAGCGAGACTAGCGGGGGGATATCCTACGAGCAGTACTTC,CASETSGGISYEQYF
TRBJ2-3,-,TRBV6-5,-,TGTGCCAGCAGGGCAGCAATGGCCCATAGCACAGATACGCAGTATTTT,CASRAAMAHSTDTQYF
TRBJ2-5,TRBD1,TRBV7-2,-,TGTGCCAGCAGCCCCGGGACAGGGGGCGATTTGGAGACCCAGTACTTC,CASSPGTGGDLETQYF
TRBJ1-6,-,TRBV7-8,-,TGTGCCAGCAGCCCCATGCCCTTAGGGGGTGTTGTCCACTTT,CASSPMPLGGVVHF
TRBJ2-1,-,TRBV12-3/TRBV12-4,few,TGTGCCAGCAGTTTACAAGCCTGGGAGCAGTTCTTC,CASSLQAWEQFF
TRBJ2-1,-,TRBV14,-,TGTGCCAGCAGCCAAGAACTGGCGGGGGCACTAGATGAGCAGTTCTTC,CASSQELAGALDEQFF
TRBJ2-7,-,TRBV5-1,-,TGCGCCAGCAGCTTGGAGTACAGGGCTAGATACGAGCAGTACTTC,CASSLEYRARYEQYF
TRBJ2-5,TRBD2,TRBV28,-,TGTGCCAGCAGTAGGACTAGCGGGAAAGAGACCCAGTACTTC,CASSRTSGKETQYF
TRBJ2-1,-,TRBV5-1,-,TGCGCCAGCAGCGCCAGACAGGGAGGCGCCTACAATGGGCAGTTCTTC,CASSARQGGAYNGQFF
TRBJ2-1,TRBD1,TRBV20-1,-,TGCAGTGCGGAAGACAGGGAATACAATGAGCAGTTCTTC,CSAEDREYNEQFF
TRBJ1-4,-,TRBV29-1,few,TGCAGCGTTACGGGCAGCTATAATGAAAAACTGTTTTTT,CSVTGSYNEKLFF
TRBJ2-7,-,TRBV3-1,few,TGTGCCAGCAGCCAAAATTGGATCCGCTACGAGCAGTACTTC,CASSQNWIRYEQYF
TRBJ2-3,-,TRBV11-3,-,TGTGCCAGCAGCTTTATCGGCGGGACTCTTGACACAGATACGCAGTATTTT,CASSFIGGTLDTDTQYF
TRBJ2-1,-,TRBV24-1,-,TGTGCCACCAGTGATTCGTCCGGATTTCCGGGACCGGCGCCGTTTGAGCAGTTCTTC,CATSDSSGFPGPAPFEQFF
TRBJ2-1,TRBD1,TRBV4-1,-,TGCGCCAGCAGCCAAGTCCCCGGGACAGGCGTCAATGAGCAGTTCTTC,CASSQVPGTGVNEQFF
TRBJ1-2,-,TRBV6-5,-,TGTGCCGGCAGTTACTCGGAGGGAGTGAGCTATGGCTACACCTTC,CAGSYSEGVSYGYTF